Listed here are 28 T cell receptor beta chains from one sample, sequenced in a study of patients and donors after allogeneic stem cell transplantation. TCRdb used MiXCR to reprocess the RT-PCR reads, holding one entry per CDR3 protein. Among 150,000 to 200,000 distinct CDR3 sequences listed, 41% were seen once. The source material was blood, either unsorted or a sorted T cell fraction (not recorded which). The receptors here all came from a human donor who was either an allogeneic HSCT recipient or a stem cell or donor lymphocyte infusion donor (not recorded which). It is not recorded whose cells these are; they may come from a transplant donor.

This clonotype has more than one count but fewer than ten. The rearrangement uses TRBV28 and TRBJ1-3, with 11 nucleotides matching TRBD1. Germline V lookup: CDR1 MDHEN, CDR2 SYDVKM. J lost 6 bases, V lost 5 bases, and 3 bases had no gene match. The length of the CDR3 is 14 residues. CDR3 DNA sequence: TGTGCCAGCAGTCGGACAGGGGGCACAAACACCATATATTTT. It specifies CASSRTGGTNTIYF.

This clonotype was picked up a small number of times. The chain combines TRBV7-9 with TRBJ1-1; D is unresolved. The V and J ends lost 5 bases and 1 base respectively, with 11 bases between them. From germline, CDR1 is SEHNR and CDR2 FQNEAQ (reference sequence). CDR3 length: 14 residues. The CDR3 is CASSPPTENTEAFF. CDR3 DNA: TGTGCCAGCAGCCCGCCAACAGAGAACACTGAAGCTTTCTTT.

The V gene is TRBV9, the J gene TRBJ2-3, with D uncertain. This CDR3 contains 15 residues. V was cut by 0 bases and J by 0 bases, with 8 bases left in between. The germline V gene encodes CDR1 SGDLS and CDR2 YYNGEE. The CDR3 is CASSVAPSSTDTQYF. CDR3 nucleotide sequence: TGTGCCAGCAGCGTAGCCCCGTCGAGCACAGATACGCAGTATTTT.

CDR3 in DNA: TGCAGCGGATCGACGGATAACTATGGCTACACCTTC. As protein: CSGSTDNYGYTF. This chain connects TRBV29-1 to TRBJ1-2, with no clear D. The V end was cut by 7 bases, the J end by 1 base, with 10 bases between. CDR1 is SQVTM, CDR2 ANQGSEA, per germline. CDR3 length: 12 residues.

This chain joins TRBV7-2 and TRBJ2-3, with TRBD1 as a possible D gene (5 bases). V gave up 2 bases and J gave up 0 bases, with 21 bases separating them. The CDR3 is 19 amino acids. CDR1 is SGHTA and CDR2 is FQGNSA in the germline V gene. CDR3 amino acids: CASSLTTSQTATSTDTQYF. The CDR3 DNA follows: TGTGCCAGCAGCTTAACCACCTCACAGACAGCTACTAGCACAGATACGCAGTATTTT.

This clonotype has just a few counts. The V and J genes are TRBV5-1 and TRBJ1-6; TRBD1 matches at 7 bases. V lost 3 bases to trimming and J lost 6 bases; unmatched junction nucleotides: 6. This CDR3 has 15 residues. In germline, CDR1 is SGHRS, CDR2 YFSETQ. CDR3 DNA: TGCGCCAGCAGCTCGACGGGACAGCGTAATTCACCCCTCCACTTT. Amino acid sequence: CASSSTGQRNSPLHF.

This clonotype was counted only a few times. J is TRBJ1-5 and V is TRBV2, with 9 bases identical to TRBD1. Germline V CDR1 and CDR2: SNHLY, FYNNEI. This CDR3 has 15 residues. The V gene end was trimmed by 7 bases and the J gene end by 4 bases; junction bases not matched to a gene: 8. The CDR3 protein is CASMSRTGVNQPQHF. The CDR3 DNA follows: TGTGCCAGCATGTCGCGGACAGGGGTGAATCAGCCCCAGCATTTT.

This clonotype has only a few counts. The chain carries TRBV20-1 and TRBJ1-4, with D unclear. CDR3 size: 13 residues. Trimming left V 6 bases short and J 4 bases short, with 12 bases between. From germline, CDR1 is DFQATT and CDR2 SNEGSKA (reference sequence). The CDR3 DNA sequence: TGCAGTGCGATTTGGCATGATAATGAAAAACTGTTTTTT. Translating it yields CSAIWHDNEKLFF.

The table lists this clonotype with a few counts. The V gene is TRBV10-3, the J gene TRBJ1-1; 7 bases are shared with TRBD1. There are 16 residues in the CDR3. With 1 base clipped from V and 1 base from J, the junction kept 6 bases outside the gene matches. CDR1 ENHRY and CDR2 SYGVKD come from the germline V gene. As DNA, the CDR3 is TGTGCCATCAGTGAGTATAGGGGGCCCAAGAACACTGAAGCTTTCTTT. This encodes CAISEYRGPKNTEAFF.

The chain joins TRBV4-3 to TRBJ1-4; the match to TRBD1 covers 9 bases. This CDR3 is 16 amino acids long. Germline V lookup: CDR1 LGHNA, CDR2 YSLEER. With V trimmed by 4 bases and J by 4 bases, 7 bases remained unmatched. For the CDR3, the DNA is TGCGCCAGCAGCCGCGTCCCGGGACAGGGTAATGAAAAACTGTTTTTT. This translates into CASSRVPGQGNEKLFF.

This clonotype showed up just a few times. The rearrangement joins TRBV5-1 to TRBJ1-4; D unresolved. V was pared by 1 base and J by 7 bases, with 11 bases between. Per the germline V gene, CDR1 is SGHRS and CDR2 is YFSETQ. The CDR3 is 14 residues long. The CDR3 is CASSLRPLTEKLFF. The CDR3 DNA sequence: TGCGCCAGCAGCTTGCGGCCGCTCACTGAAAAACTGTTTTTT.

This clonotype was observed a handful of times. The chain links TRBV6-4 to TRBJ2-1; D unresolved. Trimming took 2 bases from V and 1 from J, leaving 12 bases between them. The CDR3 is 16 amino acids. Germline V gene data show CDR1 as MRHNA and CDR2 as SNTAGT. This CDR3 reads CASSDPCANSYNEQFF. DNA for the CDR3: TGTGCCAGCAGTGACCCTTGCGCGAATTCCTACAATGAGCAGTTCTTC.

The J gene is TRBJ2-1, the V gene TRBV3-1; possible D gene TRBD1, 5 bases. With 0 bases removed from V and 2 bases from J, the gap between germline ends came to 17 bases. This CDR3 has 18 residues. CDR1 is LGHDT, CDR2 YNNKEL, per germline (reference sequence). The CDR3 nucleotides are TGTGCCAGCAGCCAAGAGAGTGGTTCAGGGATCCCCTACAATGAGCAGTTCTTC. As protein: CASSQESGSGIPYNEQFF.

This clonotype came up a few times. This chain joins TRBV4-2 and TRBJ2-2; the D gene is possibly TRBD2 (5 bases). The CDR3 loop spans 16 amino acids. V was clipped by 2 bases and J by 8 bases, with 18 bases between them. CDR1 and CDR2 from the germline V gene are LGHNA and YNFKEQ. CDR3: CASSQPGRSRGGELFF. The CDR3 DNA reads as TGTGCCAGCAGCCAACCGGGCCGCTCACGGGGAGGGGAGCTGTTTTTT.

This clonotype was observed a handful of times. The chain is built from TRBV7-2 and TRBJ1-5; D is uncertain. Germline values: CDR1 SGHTA, CDR2 FQGNSA. Trimming stripped 2 bases from V and 8 bases from J, with 16 bases between. The CDR3 runs 15 residues. The CDR3, as DNA: TGTGCCAGCAGCTTACACGGCAATAAGGGAGAGCCCCAGCATTTT. This sequence encodes CASSLHGNKGEPQHF.

The rearrangement joins TRBV20-1 to TRBJ2-3; 9 bases are a match to TRBD2. This CDR3 has 15 amino acids. V lost 5 bases and J lost 2; bases outside the gene matches: 8. Germline CDR1 is DFQATT and CDR2 is SNEGSKA (reference sequence). The CDR3 nucleotides are TGCAGTGCTCCAACGCGGGAGGGTCACACAGATACGCAGTATTTT. Translated, it gives CSAPTREGHTDTQYF.

This clonotype was detected only once. The CDR3 region is CASSFSGFKDLYF. Here the CDR3 DNA reads TGTGCCAGCAGTTTTTCAGGGTTTAAGGATTTATACTTC. The chain employs TRBV27 and TRBJ2-7, with TRBD1 as a possible D gene (5 bases). Germline V gene data show CDR1 as MNHEY and CDR2 as SMNVEV (reference sequence). The germline V and J ends were trimmed by 3 bases and 13 bases, with 19 bases remaining between them. This CDR3 is built from 13 residues.

This clonotype was detected a few times. At one boundary the junction diverges from the germline segment, which might be a read error. V and J are TRBV13 and TRBJ1-2; unclear D gene. This CDR3 spans 13 amino acids. Germline loops: CDR1 PRHDT, CDR2 FYEKMQ (reference sequence). CDR3 region: CASSAPGSWSGSF. The DNA for the CDR3 is TGTGCCAGCAGCGCCCCGGGATCTTGGAGTGGTTCGTTC.

The chain couples TRBV4-3 to TRBJ1-2; 9 bases map to TRBD1. The CDR3 contains 16 residues. The trim removed 4 bases at V and 2 bases at J, leaving 8 bases unmatched. Germline assignment: CDR1 LGHNA and CDR2 YSLEER. CDR3 DNA: TGCGCCAGCAGCCGCACCACAGGGGGCGAAAACTATGGCTACACCTTC. Translating it yields CASSRTTGGENYGYTF.

The V call is TRBV24-1, the J call TRBJ2-3; 11 nucleotides align to TRBD2. The CDR3 is made up of 16 amino acids. The trim removed 5 bases at V and 3 bases at J, leaving 6 bases unmatched. Germline assignment: CDR1 KGHDR and CDR2 SFDVKD. The CDR3 region is CATSAASGRSTDTQYF. The CDR3, as DNA: TGTGCCACCAGTGCTGCTAGCGGGAGGTCGACAGATACGCAGTATTTT.

The chain couples TRBV6-5 to TRBJ2-1; TRBD2 matches 8 bases. In germline, CDR1 is MNHEY, CDR2 SVGAGI. After removal of 5 bases from V and 8 bases from J, the junction contained 11 bases not matched to a gene. The CDR3 is 15 residues long. CDR3 sequence: CASSPGLASVHEQFF. The CDR3 bases are TGTGCCAGCAGTCCCGGACTAGCATCGGTCCATGAGCAGTTCTTC.

V is TRBV29-1 and J is TRBJ2-1; 7 bases are shared with TRBD1. Germline CDR1 and CDR2: SQVTM and ANQGSEA. The V and J ends lost 3 bases and 7 bases, in that order; junction bases with no gene match: 0. This CDR3 region has 11 residues. CDR3 loop: CSVDRGNEQFF. The DNA for the CDR3 is TGCAGCGTTGACAGGGGGAATGAGCAGTTCTTC.

A few counts support this clonotype. The rearrangement uses TRBV6-1 and TRBJ1-2; D ambiguous. The V gene's germline CDR1 is MNHNS and CDR2 SASEGT. Trimming stripped 1 base from V and 6 bases from J, with 9 bases between. This CDR3 contains 13 residues. CDR3 sequence (DNA): TGTGCCAGCAGTGAAGTTCGGGGTGATGGCTACACCTTC. It encodes CASSEVRGDGYTF.

This clonotype turned up a few times. The rearrangement uses TRBV7-2 and TRBJ1-4, with unresolved D. In germline, CDR1 is SGHTA, CDR2 FQGNSA. Trimming cost V 7 bases and J 8 bases, with 14 bases left between them. The CDR3 length is 13 residues. The CDR3 spells CASTLSGGEKLFF. The CDR3 DNA follows: TGTGCCAGCACCCTTTCAGGCGGGGAAAAACTGTTTTTT.

A few counts support this clonotype. This sequence joins TRBV7-8 and TRBJ1-1, with D uncertain. Trimming removed 2 bases from V and 1 base from J, with 14 bases in between. The CDR3 consists of 16 residues. Per germline, CDR1 SGHVS and CDR2 FQNEAQ. The CDR3 is CASSLILVRGNTEAFF. The CDR3 DNA follows: TGTGCCAGCAGCTTAATCTTAGTTCGGGGGAACACTGAAGCTTTCTTT.

This clonotype was seen more than once but under ten times. This chain uses TRBV6-1 with TRBJ1-5, with D unclear. The CDR3 has 14 residues. The V end was cut by 2 bases, the J end by 2 bases, with 7 bases between. Germline V lookup: CDR1 MNHNS, CDR2 SASEGT. The CDR3 DNA is TGTGCCAGCAGTGAATTAACAGGCAATCAGCCCCAGCATTTT. This codes for CASSELTGNQPQHF.

This clonotype was detected only a few times. V and J are TRBV12-3 or TRBV12-4 and TRBJ2-3, with 9 positions matching TRBD2. This CDR3 has 14 amino acids. V dropped 1 base and J dropped 4; count of bases not matched to a gene: 0. For the CDR3, the DNA is TGTGCCAGCAGTTTAGGGACTAGCGCAGATACGCAGTATTTT. This codes for CASSLGTSADTQYF.

The CDR3 nucleotides read TGCGCCAGCAGCTCCCGCGGGAGGGCACTTGACACCGGGGAGCTGTTTTTT. This codes for CASSSRGRALDTGELFF. This chain joins TRBV5-1 and TRBJ2-2; TRBD2 matches at 9 bases. The CDR3 runs 17 residues. CDR1 is SGHRS, CDR2 YFSETQ, per germline. V lost 3 bases and J lost 3; bases outside the gene matches: 9.